One sample yielded the 5 T cell receptor beta chains listed below, sequenced in a study of T cell responses to AZD1222 COVID-19 vaccine. Data came from immunoSEQ multiplex PCR; TCRdb stores just in-frame clones and leaves some out. This table holds 150,000 to 200,000 clones, approximately 91% found once. The material sequenced was peripheral blood, taken 28 days after the second AZD1222 dose. These receptors were taken from an adult who received the AZD1222 COVID-19 vaccine.

The genes are TRBV6-5 and TRBJ2-1, with D possibly being TRBD2 (6 bases). Trimming left V 6 bases short and J 9 bases short, with 18 bases between. Germline assignment: CDR1 MNHEY and CDR2 SVGAGI. The CDR3 is 14 amino acids. The CDR3 loop is CASSPLRGGGEQFF. CDR3 sequence (DNA): TGTGCCAGCAGCCCCCTTCGGGGAGGAGGTGAGCAGTTCTTC.

The V call is TRBV12-3 or TRBV12-4, the J call TRBJ1-5; D uncertain. V lost 6 bases, J lost 4 bases, and 10 bases lay in between. The CDR3 extends over 13 amino acids. The CDR3: CASSWTGNQPQHF. The CDR3 region has the DNA TGTGCCAGCAGCTGGACGGGGAATCAGCCCCAGCATTTT.

This clone appeared once. This chain links TRBV4-2 with TRBJ1-2; no firm D call. The CDR3 sequence is 14 residues long. The ends were cut back, 0 bases at V and 10 bases at J, with 15 bases in the middle. Germline V gives CDR1 LGHNA, CDR2 YNFKEQ. CDR3 protein: CASSQEMSRVVYTF. The DNA for the CDR3 is TGTGCCAGCAGCCAAGAGATGTCACGTGTCGTCTACACCTTC.

The chain couples TRBV7-9 to TRBJ2-1; the match to TRBD2 covers 7 bases. J lost 7 bases, V lost 3 bases, and 9 bases had no gene match. The CDR3 length is 15 residues. Germline V gene sequence: CDR1 SEHNR, CDR2 FQNEAQ (reference sequence). The CDR3 DNA reads as TGTGCCAGCAGCTTCGCTGGGGGGGGGAGGAATGAGCAGTTCTTC. Its translation is CASSFAGGGRNEQFF.

DNA for the CDR3: TGTGCCAGCAGCGGCGGGATAAGGCACAATGAGCAGTTCTTC. This encodes CASSGGIRHNEQFF. V usage is TRBV9 and J usage is TRBJ2-1; a weak D match, TRBD2 (6 bases). The V gene's germline CDR1 is SGDLS and CDR2 YYNGEE. V was pared by 3 bases and J by 5 bases, with 12 bases between. This CDR3 spans 14 amino acids.